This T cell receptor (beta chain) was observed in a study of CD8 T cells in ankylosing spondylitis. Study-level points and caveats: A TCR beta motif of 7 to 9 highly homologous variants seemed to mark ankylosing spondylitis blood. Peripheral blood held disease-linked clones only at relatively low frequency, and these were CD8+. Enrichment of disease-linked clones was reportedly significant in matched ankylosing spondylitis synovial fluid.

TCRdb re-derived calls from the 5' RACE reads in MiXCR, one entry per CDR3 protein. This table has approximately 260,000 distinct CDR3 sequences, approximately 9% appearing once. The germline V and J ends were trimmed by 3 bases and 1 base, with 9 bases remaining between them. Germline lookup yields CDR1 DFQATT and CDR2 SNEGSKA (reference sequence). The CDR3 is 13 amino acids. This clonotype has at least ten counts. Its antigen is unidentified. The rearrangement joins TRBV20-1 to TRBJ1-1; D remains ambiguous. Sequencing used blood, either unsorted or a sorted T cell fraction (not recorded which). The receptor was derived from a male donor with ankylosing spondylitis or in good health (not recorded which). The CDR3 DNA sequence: TGCAGTGCTAGGGATCGCCGGAACACTGAAGCTTTCTTT. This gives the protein CSARDRRNTEAFF.